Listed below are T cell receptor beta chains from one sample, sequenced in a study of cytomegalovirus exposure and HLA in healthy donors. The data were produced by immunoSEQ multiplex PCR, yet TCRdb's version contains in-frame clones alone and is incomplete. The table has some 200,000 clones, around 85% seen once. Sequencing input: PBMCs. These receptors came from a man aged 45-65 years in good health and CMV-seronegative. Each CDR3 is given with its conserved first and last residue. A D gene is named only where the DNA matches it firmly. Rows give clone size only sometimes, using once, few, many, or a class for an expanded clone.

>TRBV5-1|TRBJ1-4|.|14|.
TGCGCCAGCAGCTTGGGGGAGGTGGGCGAAAAACTGTTTTTT
CASSLGEVGEKLFF
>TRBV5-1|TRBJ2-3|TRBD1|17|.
TGCGCCAGCAGCTTAACATGGACAGGGGTTCGCACAGATACGCAGTATTTT
CASSLTWTGVRTDTQYF
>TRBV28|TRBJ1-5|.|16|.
TGTGCCAGCACCGTTTGGGGAGGGCAGGGAGGTCAGCCCCAGCATTTT
CASTVWGGQGGQPQHF
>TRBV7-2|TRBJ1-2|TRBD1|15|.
TGTGCCAGCAGCTCCCTATCCCGACAGGGTATAGGCTACACCTTC
CASSSLSRQGIGYTF
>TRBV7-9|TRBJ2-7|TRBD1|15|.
TGTGCCAGCACCTCGGGACAGGGTTGGGTCTACGAGCAGTACTTC
CASTSGQGWVYEQYF
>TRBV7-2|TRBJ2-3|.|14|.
TGTGCCAGCAGCCCTCAACATAGCACAGATACGCAGTATTTT
CASSPQHSTDTQYF
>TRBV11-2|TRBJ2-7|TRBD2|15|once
TGTGCCAGCAGCTCCTTCTTAGCGGGTCCTTCGGAGCAGTACTTC
CASSSFLAGPSEQYF
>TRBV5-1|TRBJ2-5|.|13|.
TGCGCCAGCCATCGGGGGGCCGAAGAGACCCAGTACTTC
CASHRGAEETQYF
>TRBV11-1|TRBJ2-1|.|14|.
TGTGCCAGCAGCCGTGGACAATCGGAGAATGAGCAGTTCTTC
CASSRGQSENEQFF
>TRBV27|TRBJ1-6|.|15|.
TGTGCCAGCAGTTTACAGGGGCCAGCATATTCACCCCTCCACTTT
CASSLQGPAYSPLHF
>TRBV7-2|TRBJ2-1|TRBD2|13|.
TGTGCCAGCAGCGTGACTAGCGGGGGGGAGCGGTTCTTC
CASSVTSGGERFF
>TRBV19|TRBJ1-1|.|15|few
TGTGCCAGTAGTATAGTTGGAGGGTGGGGCACTGAAGCTTTCTTT
CASSIVGGWGTEAFF
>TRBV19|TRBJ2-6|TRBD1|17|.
TGTGCCAGTAGTTCAGGACAGGGAAATTCTGGGGCCAACGTCCTGACTTTC
CASSSGQGNSGANVLTF
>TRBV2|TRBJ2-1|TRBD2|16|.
TGTGCCAAAACTGGACTAGCGCTCCAAACCGGCAATGAGCAGTTCTTC
CAKTGLALQTGNEQFF
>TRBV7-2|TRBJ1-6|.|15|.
TGTGCCAGCAGCTTAAGGGCACAGGGTAATTCACCCCTCCACTTT
CASSLRAQGNSPLHF
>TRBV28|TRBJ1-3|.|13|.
TGTGCCAGCAGCTCGAGCTCTGGAAACACCATATATTTT
CASSSSSGNTIYF
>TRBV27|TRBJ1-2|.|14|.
TGTGCCAGCAGTTTAGGCATTACTAACTATGGCTACACCTTC
CASSLGITNYGYTF
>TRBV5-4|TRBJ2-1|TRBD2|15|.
TGTGCCAGCAGCACTTCTAGCGGGGGGGCCCACGAGCAGTTCTTC
CASSTSSGGAHEQFF
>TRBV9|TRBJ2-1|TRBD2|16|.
TGTGCCAGCAGCGGGGGACTAGCGGGGGTGTACAATGAGCAGTTCTTC
CASSGGLAGVYNEQFF
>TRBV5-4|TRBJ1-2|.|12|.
TGTGCCAGCAGCCCGGACAGCTATGGCTACACCTTC
CASSPDSYGYTF
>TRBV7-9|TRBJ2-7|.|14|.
TGTGCCAGCAGCCAATTACGACAGCCCTACGAGCAGTACTTC
CASSQLRQPYEQYF
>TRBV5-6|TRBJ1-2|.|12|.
TGTGCCAGCAGCTCAGGGGAGTATGGCTACACCTTC
CASSSGEYGYTF
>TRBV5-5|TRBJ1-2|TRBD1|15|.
TGTGCCAGCAGCCATGCGAGGGGGCTAAACTATGGCTACACCTTC
CASSHARGLNYGYTF
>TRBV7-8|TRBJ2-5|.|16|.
TGTGCCAGCAGCTTAGATCTGGGAGGAGGGCAAGAGACCCAGTACTTC
CASSLDLGGGQETQYF
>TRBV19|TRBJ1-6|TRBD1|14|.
TGTGCCAGTAGGAAAGGGGGCGGCAATTCACCCCTCCACTTT
CASRKGGGNSPLHF
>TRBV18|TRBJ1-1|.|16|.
TGTGCCAGCTCACCCTTTACCTGGGCGGGGTACACTGAAGCTTTCTTT
CASSPFTWAGYTEAFF
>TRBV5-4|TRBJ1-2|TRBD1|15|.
TGTGCCAGCAGTTTACAGGGGGTTAGTGGCTATGGCTACACCTTC
CASSLQGVSGYGYTF
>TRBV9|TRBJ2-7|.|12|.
TGTGCCAGCAGCGCCGGGGAGTCCGAGCAGTACTTC
CASSAGESEQYF
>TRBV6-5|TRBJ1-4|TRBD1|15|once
TGTGCCAGCAGTATATACGGACAGGGGGCGGAAAAACTGTTTTTT
CASSIYGQGAEKLFF
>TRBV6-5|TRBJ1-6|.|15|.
TGTGCCAGCAGTTACTCGACACGTTATAATTCACCCCTCCACTTT
CASSYSTRYNSPLHF
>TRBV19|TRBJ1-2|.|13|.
TGTGCCAGTAGAGTCGGGGGTCCCTATGGCTACACCTTC
CASRVGGPYGYTF
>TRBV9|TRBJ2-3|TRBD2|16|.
TGTGCCAGCAGCCCCACTGGGCGGGGGGGCACAGATACGCAGTATTTT
CASSPTGRGGTDTQYF
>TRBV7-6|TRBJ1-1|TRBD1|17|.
TGTGCCAGCAGCCTCCGACAGGGGGTAAATTCGAACACTGAAGCTTTCTTT
CASSLRQGVNSNTEAFF